This entry lists 28 T cell receptor beta chains sequenced from one sample in a study of vaccination effects on CD4 cells after COVID-19. The antigens of these receptors remain unknown. Only in-frame clones appear in the TCRdb table, and some are missing; sequencing was by immunoSEQ multiplex PCR. The sample includes nearly 35,000 clones, roughly 72% seen only once; the top ten take 25% to 35%. Antigen-specific CD4+ T cells were first expanded with viral peptide pools by the ViraFEST assay and only then sequenced. When more than 9 days of culture had elapsed, CD4+ T cells were isolated. Having tested negative for nucleocapsid antibodies, the vaccine recipients showed no prior SARS-CoV-2 infection. The specimen comprised CD4+ T cells from PBMCs cultured with HCoV-OC43 spike peptides, sampled before COVID-19 vaccination. The subset denotes: HCoV-OC43 spike overlapping peptide pool stimulation. The receptors were sampled from a human donor who received a COVID-19 vaccine.

This clone appeared once. The CDR3 region is CASRTPGQSYNEQFF. The CDR3 nucleotides are TGTGCCAGCAGGACACCGGGACAGAGCTACAATGAGCAGTTCTTC. This chain joins TRBV6-5 and TRBJ2-1, with 7 positions matching TRBD1. With 6 bases clipped from V and 3 bases from J, the junction kept 8 bases outside the gene matches. The germline gives CDR1 MNHEY, CDR2 SVGAGI. This CDR3 region has 15 residues.

The V gene is TRBV7-9, the J gene TRBJ2-5, with no clear D. V lost 1 base and J lost 2, with 8 bases in between. CDR1 and CDR2 from the germline V gene are SEHNR and FQNEAQ (reference sequence). The CDR3 has 14 amino acids. The CDR3 is CASSLVSSQETQYF. The CDR3 nucleotides read TGTGCCAGCAGCTTAGTCTCCTCTCAAGAGACCCAGTACTTC.

The chain carries TRBV2 and TRBJ1-6; D may be TRBD1 (5 bases). V was cut by 6 bases and J by 11 bases, with 11 bases left in between. The CDR3 covers 12 residues. CDR1 SNHLY and CDR2 FYNNEI come from the germline V gene. In DNA form, the CDR3 reads TGTGCCAGCAGATTACAGGTTCCACCCCTCCACTTT. Translation gives CASRLQVPPLHF.

This clone was found a few times. This chain links TRBV5-1 with TRBJ2-2; a possible D gene is TRBD1 (6 bases). Trimming left V 5 bases short and J 5 bases short, with 7 bases between. CDR1 is SGHRS, CDR2 YFSETQ, per germline. The CDR3 loop spans 12 amino acids. In nucleotides, the CDR3 is TGCGCCAGCAGAACAGGGACCGGGGAGCTGTTTTTT. Amino acids: CASRTGTGELFF.

This rearrangement joins TRBV7-9 to TRBJ2-6; D unresolved. Trimming left V 1 base short and J 2 bases short, with 6 bases between. Germline CDR1 and CDR2: SEHNR and FQNEAQ (reference sequence). The CDR3 has 15 residues. This chain's CDR3 is CASSLGGTGANVLTF. For the CDR3, the DNA is TGTGCCAGCAGCTTAGGGGGAACTGGGGCCAACGTCCTGACTTTC. Complete variable domain (other parts from reference TRBV7-9 and TRBJ2-6): DTGVSQNPRHKITKRGQNVTFRCDPISEHNRLYWYRQTLGQGPEFLTYFQNEAQLEKSRLLSDRFSAERPKGSFSTLEIQRTEQGDSAMYLCASSLGGTGANVLTFGAGSRLTVL.

This clone turned up a few times. The chain carries TRBV27 and TRBJ1-5; TRBD1 matches at 7 bases. V gave up 6 bases and J gave up 9 bases; unmatched junction bases: 8. The germline CDR1 and CDR2 sequences are MNHEY and SMNVEV (reference sequence). The CDR3 runs to 13 residues. The CDR3 region is CASSQQGRAPQHF. The DNA for the CDR3 is TGTGCCAGCAGCCAACAGGGGCGGGCGCCCCAGCATTTT.

The gene calls are TRBV5-4 and TRBJ1-3, with D possibly being TRBD1 (5 bases). CDR3 length: 15 residues. V lost 3 bases and J lost 0, with 10 bases in between. CDR1 is SGHNT and CDR2 is YYREEE in the germline V gene (reference sequence). CDR3 coding DNA: TGTGCCAGCAGCTATGGGGGGAGCTCTGGAAACACCATATATTTT. Its protein is CASSYGGSSGNTIYF. The whole variable domain, remainder taken from reference TRBV5-4 and TRBJ1-3, is ETGVTQSPTHLIKTRGQQVTLRCSSQSGHNTVSWYQQALGQGPQFIFQYYREEENGRGNFPPRFSGLQFPNYSSELNVNALELDDSALYLCASSYGGSSGNTIYFGEGSWLTVV.

The V call is TRBV5-4, the J call TRBJ2-3; TRBD1 matches at 8 bases. The CDR3 is 14 residues long. Losses at the gene ends were 3 bases for V and 9 bases for J; bases not matched to a gene: 9. Germline V gene sequence: CDR1 SGHNT, CDR2 YYREEE (reference sequence). The CDR3 DNA sequence: TGTGCCAGCAGCTCGTGGACAGGGCCAAAAACGCAGTATTTT. Residues: CASSSWTGPKTQYF.

This chain links TRBV10-3 with TRBJ2-3; 13 nucleotides match TRBD2. J gave up 1 base and V 3 bases, and 1 base lay outside the gene matches. The CDR3 spans 16 residues. Germline assignment: CDR1 ENHRY and CDR2 SYGVKD. CDR3 protein: CAISEGLAGGTDTQYF. Here the CDR3 DNA reads TGTGCCATCAGTGAAGGACTAGCGGGAGGCACAGATACGCAGTATTTT.

The chain has TRBV5-1 and TRBJ1-1, with no clear D. CDR1 is SGHRS and CDR2 is YFSETQ in the germline V gene. This CDR3 has 13 residues. V gave up 2 bases and J gave up 4 bases, with 9 bases separating them. Here the CDR3 reads CASSFGQVTEAFF. CDR3 coding DNA: TGCGCCAGCAGCTTCGGTCAGGTCACTGAAGCTTTCTTT.

In its sample, this clone was seen a few times. The chain employs TRBV9 and TRBJ1-1, with 7 bases fitting TRBD1. Trimming cost V 2 bases and J 7 bases; bases outside gene matches: 8. This CDR3 region has 14 residues. Germline V gives CDR1 SGDLS, CDR2 YYNGEE. CDR3 DNA: TGTGCCAGCAGCGTCGGGCAGGGGGTCCTTGAAGCTTTCTTT. It is translated as CASSVGQGVLEAFF.

The chain employs TRBV29-1 and TRBJ2-7, with D possibly TRBD1 on 6 matching bases. CDR1 and CDR2 from the germline V gene are SQVTM and ANQGSEA. With 4 bases removed from V and 4 bases from J, the gap between germline ends came to 11 bases. CDR3 length equals 12 residues. The CDR3 region has the DNA TGCAGCGTTGGTACAGGGCAGTACGAGCAGTACTTC. Amino acids: CSVGTGQYEQYF.

The V call is TRBV10-3, the J call TRBJ2-2; 12 nucleotides line up with TRBD1. This CDR3 contains 18 residues. CDR1 is ENHRY, CDR2 SYGVKD, per germline. Unmatched junction bases numbered 17, after V lost 8 bases and J lost 7 bases. The CDR3 protein is CAIPSGGSGQGAIGELFF. CDR3 DNA: TGTGCCATCCCCTCCGGGGGTTCGGGACAGGGGGCTATCGGGGAGCTGTTTTTT.

This rearrangement joins TRBV30 to TRBJ2-5; 9 bases are shared with TRBD2. The V gene end was trimmed by 2 bases and the J gene end by 5 bases; junction bases not matched to a gene: 9. CDR3 length: 15 residues. Germline V gene data show CDR1 as GTSNPN and CDR2 as SVGIG (reference sequence). The CDR3, as DNA: TGTGCCTGGAGTTCCATGCGGGGGGGCGGGGAGACCCAGTACTTC. It yields the protein CAWSSMRGGGETQYF. The variable domain in full, completed from reference TRBV30 and TRBJ2-5, reads SQTIHQWPATLVQPVGSPLSLECTVEGTSNPNLYWYRQAAGRGLQLLFYSVGIGQISSEVPQNLSASRPQDRQFILSSKKLLLSDSGFYLCAWSSMRGGGETQYFGPGTRLLVL.

This rearrangement joins TRBV16 to TRBJ1-1; D is uncertain. The CDR3 totals 13 residues. V lost 0 bases and J 1 base, leaving 3 bases between the germline ends. Germline loops: CDR1 KGHSY, CDR2 FQNENV. The CDR3 loop reads CASSQSWNTEAFF. The CDR3 DNA reads as TGTGCCAGCAGCCAATCCTGGAACACTGAAGCTTTCTTT.

The CDR3 DNA reads as TGTGCCAGCAGTCCACTGGCGGGGACTAGCGGGGAGGGGGAGCTGTTTTTT. Its protein is CASSPLAGTSGEGELFF. The genes are TRBV27 and TRBJ2-2, with 13 nucleotides matching TRBD2. Germline-derived CDR1 and CDR2 are MNHEY and SMNVEV (reference sequence). CDR3 size: 17 residues. V trimming: 5 bases; J trimming: 8 bases; junction bases outside the gene matches: 11.

This clone was counted a few times. This chain joins TRBV5-4 and TRBJ1-2; TRBD1 agrees at 7 bases. The CDR3 runs 14 residues. Germline V gene lookup returns CDR1 SGHNT and CDR2 YYREEE (reference sequence). V shed 4 bases, J shed 3 bases, and the junction held 6 bases outside the gene matches. This CDR3 is CASSPQGGHYGYTF. CDR3 nucleotide sequence: TGTGCCAGCAGCCCTCAGGGGGGGCACTATGGCTACACCTTC.

The chain links TRBV18 to TRBJ1-2; D unclear. The CDR3 has 16 amino acids. Germline V gives CDR1 KGHSH, CDR2 LQKENI. V shed 6 bases and J shed 2 bases, with 19 bases lying between them. This CDR3 is CASSAGRQQENYGYTF. In nucleotides, the CDR3 is TGTGCCAGCTCCGCCGGCCGGCAGCAAGAGAACTATGGCTACACCTTC.

This clone was seen at least ten times. The V and J genes are TRBV7-9 and TRBJ2-3, with 11 nucleotides matching TRBD2. CDR3 length equals 15 residues. Per germline, CDR1 SEHNR and CDR2 FQNEAQ (reference sequence). Germline trimming cut 4 bases from V and 2 bases from J; bases unmatched to any gene: 2. CDR3 DNA: TGTGCCAGCAGCTCGGGACTAGCGGACACAGATACGCAGTATTTT. Its protein product is CASSSGLADTDTQYF.

The DNA for the CDR3 is TGCGCCAGCCGTACGGAGACTGAGCAGTACTTC. Translation: CASRTETEQYF. J is TRBJ2-7 and V is TRBV5-1; D ambiguous. The germline V gene has CDR1 SGHRS and CDR2 YFSETQ. V was cut by 7 bases and J by 7 bases, with 12 bases left in between. The CDR3 contains 11 residues.

The chain recombines TRBV2 with TRBJ2-7; 12 bases fit TRBD1. CDR1 is SNHLY and CDR2 is FYNNEI in the germline V gene. V shed 3 bases and J 5 bases; nucleotides not matched to a gene: 14. The CDR3 sequence is 18 residues long. The chain's CDR3 is CASSDIVLAGQGAHEQYF. The CDR3 DNA follows: TGTGCCAGCAGTGATATAGTCCTGGCGGGACAGGGGGCCCACGAGCAGTACTTC.

The rearrangement links TRBV30 to TRBJ1-1, with no clear D. Trimming stripped 5 bases from V and 6 bases from J, with 10 bases between. From germline, CDR1 is GTSNPN and CDR2 SVGIG (reference sequence). This CDR3 has 11 residues. The CDR3 DNA reads as TGTGCCTGGCGGAATTGGGCTGAAGCTTTCTTT. Translating it yields CAWRNWAEAFF.

The chain links TRBV2 to TRBJ2-3; D ambiguous. The CDR3 has 12 residues. Germline CDR1 SNHLY, CDR2 FYNNEI. Between the trimmed V and J ends, which lost 5 bases and 2 bases, there was a span of 5 bases. The CDR3 is CASSYATDTQYF. The CDR3 nucleotides are TGTGCCAGCAGTTATGCCACAGATACGCAGTATTTT. Supplemented by reference TRBV2 and TRBJ2-3, the full variable domain reads EPEVTQTPSHQVTQMGQEVILRCVPISNHLYFYWYRQILGQKVEFLVSFYNNEISEKSEIFDDQFSVERPDGSNFTLKIRSTKLEDSAMYFCASSYATDTQYFGPGTRLTVL.

The J gene is TRBJ2-2, the V gene TRBV11-3, with 8 bases matching TRBD2. Per germline, CDR1 SGHNT and CDR2 YENEEA. The ends lost 5 bases at V and 5 bases at J; junction bases unmatched: 10. The CDR3 consists of 16 residues. The CDR3 region has the DNA TGTGCCAGCAGCGCCGAAGGGCGGGGGGCGACCGGGGAGCTGTTTTTT. Its translation: CASSAEGRGATGELFF.

The gene calls are TRBV16 and TRBJ2-5; maybe TRBD1 (7 bases). The CDR3 runs 17 residues. Deletions cut 0 bases from V and 0 bases from J, with 14 bases between. CDR1 is KGHSY, CDR2 FQNENV, per germline. CDR3 DNA: TGTGCCAGCAGCCAATCGGGCAGGGGGGCCTACCAAGAGACCCAGTACTTC. This codes for CASSQSGRGAYQETQYF.

In this sample, this clone turned up a few times. The CDR3 DNA reads TGTGCCAGCAGCCCCGATCACAATGAGCAGTTCTTC. Encoded protein: CASSPDHNEQFF. The rearrangement joins TRBV7-9 to TRBJ2-1; D gene ambiguous. The germline CDR1 and CDR2 sequences are SEHNR and FQNEAQ (reference sequence). CDR3 length equals 12 residues. V lost 5 bases to trimming and J lost 5 bases, with 7 bases between them.

The chain links TRBV19 to TRBJ1-1; TRBD1 might be the D (6 bases). Germline-derived CDR1 and CDR2 are LNHDA and SQIVND (reference sequence). The CDR3 is 12 residues long. V lost 9 bases and J 4 bases, leaving 12 bases between the germline ends. The CDR3 nucleotides read TGTGCCAGGGGGGCTTCCCCCACTGAAGCTTTCTTT. This translates into CARGASPTEAFF.

This rearrangement joins TRBV4-1 to TRBJ2-5; weak D call: TRBD2 (5 bases). CDR1 and CDR2 from the germline V gene are MGHRA and YSYEKL. V dropped 1 base and J dropped 5 bases, with 11 bases sitting between them. This CDR3 is 14 amino acids long. The CDR3 DNA is TGCGCCAGCAGCCAAGGGACTGTTCGGGAGACCCAGTACTTC. As protein: CASSQGTVRETQYF.